This T cell receptor (beta chain) is from a study of blood T cell repertoires in COVID-19. This clone has only one observation. Trimming cost V 0 bases and J 6 bases; bases outside gene matches: 3. The CDR3 contains 15 residues. Germline V gene data show CDR1 as SGHKS and CDR2 as YYEKEE (reference sequence). Repertoires were generated with immunoSEQ multiplex PCR, while TCRdb's copy carries only in-frame clones and drops some. The data hold about 240,000 clones, with around four fifths observed a single time. The source is a woman aged 55-70 years with active or convalescent COVID-19. Sequencing was performed on peripheral blood. V usage is TRBV5-5 and J usage is TRBJ1-5; 10 nucleotides agree with TRBD1. The CDR3 sequence: CASSLGQGAGQPQHF. CDR3 nucleotides: TGTGCCAGCAGCTTGGGACAGGGGGCTGGTCAGCCCCAGCATTTT.